This T cell receptor (beta chain) comes out of a study of T-cell reconstitution after alpha-beta-depleted transplantation in children. Ten or more counts support this clonotype. Preparing the TCRbeta library involved the use of unique molecular identifiers. TCRdb re-called the PCR reads through MiXCR, storing one row per CDR3 protein. The sample includes about 110,000 distinct CDR3 sequences, approximately 6.9% of them seen just once. The germline V gene encodes CDR1 PRHDT and CDR2 FYEKMQ (reference sequence). V lost 1 base and J lost 9; bases outside the gene matches: 15. The CDR3 spans 18 residues. The V gene is TRBV13, the J gene TRBJ2-1; TRBD2 agrees at 10 bases. This clonotype originated in a male patient between 2 and 15 years old who had a stem cell transplant for acute lymphoblastic leukemia, so the T cells may come from the graft donor. The starting material was PBMCs, mostly from graft donor cells, obtained 360 days after TCRalphabeta/CD19-depleted stem cell transplant. The CDR3 loop is CASSLEGWGLARFVEQFF. The CDR3 DNA is TGTGCCAGCAGCTTAGAAGGGTGGGGACTAGCGCGATTTGTTGAGCAGTTCTTC.